This TCR beta chain was found in a study of control samples from healthy donors and cancer patients (dated by TCRdb to the early 2020s). Library preparation employed the immunoSEQ multiplex PCR assay. Held by TCRdb, this immuneACCESS table contains in-frame sequences only and omits some clones. Under half of the omission traces to an unresolved V gene where checked; the cause of the rest is unknown. Within this sample are 70,000 to 80,000 clones, with 70% to 90% of them counted one time only. The top ten hold under 2% of the sample. As to this clone: Its antigen is currently not known. The sample holds no much larger clone one base away, and base qualities are not on file.

Sequenced: PBMCs. The receptor was derived from a woman in her fifties or sixties with head and neck cancer.

The bases are TGCGCCAGCAGCTTGAGGGGACAGGGCCGAGAGACCCAGTACTTC. Its protein product is CASSLRGQGRETQYF. Recombination connected TRBV5-1 to TRBJ2-5; 9 central bases correspond to TRBD1. CDR1 is given as SGHRS and CDR2 as YFSETQ, both from the germline V gene. Clipping removes 1 base from V and 4 bases from J, with 5 as the unmatched junction base count. The CDR3 goes from the cysteine to the phenylalanine over 15 residues. Only the CDR3 region is kept as DNA, spanning 45 bases read in frame from base 1.